This entry features one T cell receptor beta chain sequence. Its antigen is currently unknown. The data were taken from a study of cytomegalovirus exposure and HLA in healthy donors. The length of the CDR3 is 18 residues. Germline V gene sequence: CDR1 MGHRA, CDR2 YSYEKL. The junction had 9 bases not matched to a gene; V was cut back by 0 bases and J by 0 bases. PCR primers comprised 60 Vbeta and 13 Jbeta primers. Assay: immunoSEQ multiplex PCR; the TCRdb copy retains only in-frame clones and omits some. The sample lists around 190,000 clones, around three quarters occurring once. Study-level points and caveats: CMV serostatus was the only recorded immune exposure for donors. Another analysis was done later, and it associated approximately 17,000 TCR beta sequences with HLA alleles at 0.05 false discovery rate. The analysis excluded some indistinguishable V segments, including TRBV6-2 and TRBV6-3. When presence/absence was analysed, sequencing depth was taken to be roughly uniform across donors.

The sequencing input was PBMCs. The V gene is TRBV4-1, the J gene TRBJ2-3, with 7 bases that match TRBD1. This clonotype was obtained from a man aged 30 to 39 in good health and CMV-seronegative. The CDR3 region is CASSQEGPGTASTDTQYF. CDR3 DNA: TGCGCCAGCAGCCAAGAGGGGCCCGGGACAGCTAGCACAGATACGCAGTATTTT.